This passage covers 24 T cell receptor beta chains from one sample sequenced in a study of T cell repertoires in cytomegalovirus infection. Their target antigens are unknown. One entry per CDR3 protein results from TCRdb running MiXCR on the reads. The profile shows about 920,000 distinct CDR3 sequences, roughly 30% of them singletons. The starting material was cultured CD8+ T cells from PBMCs, obtained from culture after CMV antigen stimulation. The source is a human donor in good health (CMV status not recorded). Some clones in this sample may be carry-over from other donors' samples.

The V call is TRBV4-3, the J call TRBJ2-3; 10 nucleotides agree with TRBD2. The trim removed 4 bases at V and 0 bases at J, leaving 7 bases unmatched. Germline lookup yields CDR1 LGHNA and CDR2 YSLEER. This CDR3 region has 17 residues. CDR3 nucleotides: TGCGCCAGCAGCCCCAGGACTAGCGGCCTTAGCACAGATACGCAGTATTTT. It is translated as CASSPRTSGLSTDTQYF.

V usage is TRBV24-1 and J usage is TRBJ1-1; D gene unclear. This CDR3 has 17 amino acids. Trimming pared 1 base from V and 0 bases from J, leaving 14 bases between. CDR1 and CDR2 (germline): KGHDR, SFDVKD. In DNA, the CDR3 is TGTGCCACCAGTGATTTTCAGTGCCAACTTATGAACACTGAAGCTTTCTTT. This codes for CATSDFQCQLMNTEAFF.

The rearrangement joins TRBV2 to TRBJ2-5; tentatively, D is TRBD2 (6 bases). The V and J ends lost 3 bases and 4 bases respectively, with 21 bases between them. Germline V lookup: CDR1 SNHLY, CDR2 FYNNEI. The CDR3 loop spans 17 amino acids. CDR3 amino acids: CASSDSLLRFSGETQYF. CDR3 bases: TGTGCCAGCAGTGATTCCCTCTTAAGGTTTAGCGGAGAGACCCAGTACTTC.

This clonotype was detected a few times. The chain has TRBV7-9 and TRBJ2-1; D gene unclear. Germline V gene sequence: CDR1 SEHNR, CDR2 FQNEAQ (reference sequence). Trimming took off 1 base at V and 8 bases at J, with 6 bases between the two ends. The CDR3 sequence is 12 residues long. CDR3 region: CASSLDLDEQFF. CDR3 DNA sequence: TGTGCCAGCAGCTTAGATCTAGATGAGCAGTTCTTC.

Ten or more counts support this clonotype. With a much larger clone just one base away, this may be a read error. The chain carries TRBV7-2 and TRBJ2-3; D not resolved. Germline CDR1 SGHTA, CDR2 FQGNSA. V lost 1 base, J lost 5 bases, and 1 base lay in between. CDR3 length: 11 amino acids. CDR3 loop: CASSLEDTQYF. The DNA of the CDR3 is TGTGCCAGCAGCTTAGAAGATACGCAGTATTTT. Full variable domain (remainder filled in from reference TRBV7-2 and TRBJ2-3): GAGVSQSPSNKVTEKGKDVELRCDPISGHTALYWYRQSLGQGLEFLIYFQGNSAPDKSGLPSDRFSAERTGGSVSTLTIQRTQQEDSAVYLCASSLEDTQYFGPGTRLTVL.

CDR3 sequence (DNA): TGCGCCAGCAGCCAAGAAGTAAGCGGGGGAGTCGCAGATACGCAGTATTTT. Encoded protein: CASSQEVSGGVADTQYF. The chain recombines TRBV4-1 with TRBJ2-3; 8 positions agree with TRBD2. The CDR3 totals 17 residues. J lost 4 bases, V lost 0 bases, and 9 bases had no gene match. From germline, CDR1 is MGHRA and CDR2 YSYEKL.

In its sample, this clonotype was seen a few times. The V call is TRBV20-1, the J call TRBJ1-1, with D unclear. Germline-derived CDR1 and CDR2 are DFQATT and SNEGSKA (reference sequence). CDR3 size: 12 residues. V lost 2 bases, J lost 7 bases, and 11 bases lay in between. CDR3 sequence reads: CSARWGDGEAFF. CDR3 DNA: TGCAGTGCTAGATGGGGTGACGGTGAAGCTTTCTTT.

Comments on this clonotype: The final CDR3 position lacks the conserved phenylalanine or tryptophan, pointing to a likely read error. V gene TRBV13 combines with J gene TRBJ2-3; D may be TRBD2 (5 bases). Germline assignment: CDR1 PRHDT and CDR2 FYEKMQ (reference sequence). The CDR3 runs 14 residues. V lost 5 bases to trimming and J lost 0 bases, with 9 bases between them. The CDR3 bases are TGTGCCAGCAGCCCAGTAGCGAGCACAGATACGCAGTATTCT. It encodes CASSPVASTDTQYS.

As for this clonotype: A single base separates this from a much larger clone, so it may be a read error. The chain is built from TRBV7-9 and TRBJ2-2; D uncertain. The CDR3 runs 12 residues. Germline CDR1 and CDR2: SEHNR and FQNEAQ (reference sequence). V lost 7 bases to trimming and J lost 1 base, with 4 bases between them. The CDR3 sequence: CASNRNTGELFF. CDR3 nucleotides: TGTGCCAGCAACCGGAACACCGGGGAGCTGTTTTTT.

This chain links TRBV4-1 with TRBJ2-3; possible D gene TRBD2, 5 bases. The germline V and J ends were trimmed by 1 base and 1 base, with 9 bases remaining between them. This CDR3 is built from 15 residues. Germline lookup yields CDR1 MGHRA and CDR2 YSYEKL. Written as DNA, the CDR3 is TGCGCCAGCAGCCAAGCTCAAGCGGGCACAGATACGCAGTATTTT. Protein: CASSQAQAGTDTQYF.

The genes are TRBV24-1 and TRBJ2-1; D possibly uses TRBD1 or TRBD2 (6 bases each). The V and J ends lost 3 bases and 5 bases respectively, with 19 bases between them. The CDR3 is 17 residues long. From germline, CDR1 is KGHDR and CDR2 SFDVKD. CDR3 region: CATSDPPVGGGHNEQFF. The CDR3, as DNA: TGTGCCACCAGTGATCCTCCTGTGGGGGGCGGCCACAATGAGCAGTTCTTC.

The sample holds many counts of this clonotype. This sequence joins TRBV12-3 or TRBV12-4 and TRBJ1-4; D uncertain. CDR3 length: 17 residues. The V end was cut by 5 bases, the J end by 8 bases, with 24 bases between. The CDR3 DNA reads as TGTGCCAGCAGTCCTAGCCCATCAGCGATTTTAGGAGAAAAACTGTTTTTT. Encoded protein: CASSPSPSAILGEKLFF.

The chain uses TRBV10-1 and TRBJ2-5; 13 positions agree with TRBD2. Germline V gene data show CDR1 as WNHNN and CDR2 as SYGVQD (reference sequence). The CDR3 is 17 amino acids. The V segment lost 3 bases and the J segment 5 bases; nucleotides outside the gene matches: 9. CDR3 nucleotides: TGCGCCAGCAGTGAAACTCCGGGACTAGCGGGGAGCGAGACCCAGTACTTC. Protein: CASSETPGLAGSETQYF.

This clonotype was counted many times. This sequence joins TRBV6-6 and TRBJ1-1; D remains unclear. V lost 6 bases and J 0 bases, leaving 17 bases between the germline ends. Germline CDR1 MNHNY, CDR2 SVGAGI (reference sequence). The CDR3 totals 16 residues. CDR3 coding DNA: TGTGCCAGCAGCCCCCCCAGGCGGGCGATGAACACTGAAGCTTTCTTT. Protein sequence: CASSPPRRAMNTEAFF.

This clonotype was seen a handful of times. V usage is TRBV6-5 and J usage is TRBJ2-1, with 8 bases identical to TRBD1. This CDR3 is 20 amino acids long. CDR1 is MNHEY, CDR2 SVGAGI, per germline. The junction had 14 bases not matched to a gene; V was cut back by 1 base and J by 0 bases. This CDR3 reads CASSYLTYGQGDSSYNEQFF. The DNA for the CDR3 is TGTGCCAGCAGTTACTTGACCTACGGACAGGGAGACAGCTCCTACAATGAGCAGTTCTTC.

V usage is TRBV4-2 and J usage is TRBJ2-1; 13 bases are shared with TRBD2. This CDR3 comprises 19 residues. J was trimmed by 1 base and V by 0 bases; bases with no gene match: 6. The germline gives CDR1 LGHNA, CDR2 YNFKEQ. The CDR3, as DNA: TGTGCCAGCAGCCAAGATGTAGGACTAGCGGGGGTTTCCTACAATGAGCAGTTCTTC. Translated: CASSQDVGLAGVSYNEQFF.

This clonotype was observed a handful of times. The CDR3 spells CASSDRAATTTNEKLFF. DNA of the CDR3: TGTGCCAGCAGTGATAGGGCAGCCACTACAACTAATGAAAAACTGTTTTTT. This chain uses TRBV6-1 with TRBJ1-4; no reliable D call. This CDR3 is built from 17 residues. Trimming stripped 3 bases from V and 0 bases from J, with 14 bases between. Germline loops: CDR1 MNHNS, CDR2 SASEGT.

This chain uses TRBV5-4 with TRBJ1-4; D not certain. V was shortened by 4 bases and J by 0 bases, with 10 bases between the two germline ends. CDR1 is SGHNT and CDR2 is YYREEE in the germline V gene (reference sequence). The CDR3 loop spans 15 amino acids. In DNA form, the CDR3 reads TGTGCCAGCAGCGTCGGAACATCAACTAATGAAAAACTGTTTTTT. Its protein is CASSVGTSTNEKLFF. Complete variable domain (other parts from reference TRBV5-4 and TRBJ1-4): ETGVTQSPTHLIKTRGQQVTLRCSSQSGHNTVSWYQQALGQGPQFIFQYYREEENGRGNFPPRFSGLQFPNYSSELNVNALELDDSALYLCASSVGTSTNEKLFFGSGTQLSVL.

V and J are TRBV7-9 and TRBJ2-7, with D tentatively TRBD1 (6 bases). The V end was cut by 8 bases, the J end by 2 bases, with 13 bases between. In germline, CDR1 is SEHNR, CDR2 FQNEAQ (reference sequence). The CDR3 covers 13 residues. The CDR3 loop is CASLGSGAYEQYF. The CDR3 nucleotides read TGTGCCAGCTTGGGATCAGGGGCCTACGAGCAGTACTTC.

The rearrangement uses TRBV4-3 and TRBJ2-2, with 11 bases lining up with TRBD2. V shed 0 bases and J 7 bases; nucleotides not matched to a gene: 7. Germline CDR1 reads LGHNA; CDR2 reads YSLEER. This CDR3 has 17 amino acids. The DNA for the CDR3 is TGCGCCAGCAGCCAAGATTCCGCACTAGCGGGGGTCGGGGAGCTGTTTTTT. This encodes CASSQDSALAGVGELFF.

The chain carries TRBV4-1 and TRBJ2-2; D is unclear. Germline CDR1 reads MGHRA; CDR2 reads YSYEKL. The CDR3 has 15 amino acids. Trimming took 1 base from V and 0 from J, leaving 6 bases between them. The CDR3 here is CASSQVPSNTGELFF. The CDR3 coding sequence is TGCGCCAGCAGCCAAGTCCCTTCGAACACCGGGGAGCTGTTTTTT.

The rearrangement uses TRBV7-9 and TRBJ2-1; 10 nucleotides line up with TRBD2. The CDR3 length is 17 residues. CDR1 and CDR2 from the germline V gene are SEHNR and FQNEAQ (reference sequence). The V segment lost 5 bases and the J segment 2 bases; nucleotides outside the gene matches: 9. CDR3 in amino acids: CASSHPSGGFPYNEQFF. In DNA, the CDR3 is TGTGCCAGCAGCCACCCTAGCGGGGGATTCCCCTACAATGAGCAGTTCTTC.

This sequence joins TRBV29-1 and TRBJ1-2, with 7 nucleotides matching TRBD1. The germline V gene encodes CDR1 SQVTM and CDR2 ANQGSEA. Germline trimming cut 4 bases from V and 0 bases from J; bases unmatched to any gene: 17. The CDR3 loop spans 18 amino acids. As DNA, the CDR3 is TGCAGCGTTGTAGGCCCCGTAGGCCGACAGGGCACTAACTATGGCTACACCTTC. Its protein product is CSVVGPVGRQGTNYGYTF.

V gene TRBV20-1 combines with J gene TRBJ1-1, with D possibly TRBD1 on 6 matching bases. Germline V CDR1 and CDR2: DFQATT, SNEGSKA (reference sequence). The CDR3 extends over 13 amino acids. The V gene lost 6 bases and the J gene lost 4 bases, with 15 bases spanning the gap. The CDR3 is CSAPGQWGTEAFF. The CDR3 coding sequence is TGCAGTGCGCCAGGACAGTGGGGCACTGAAGCTTTCTTT.